Only a few counts were recorded for the clone carrying this T cell receptor (beta chain). Its antigen is still unknown. The V gene end was trimmed by 4 bases and the J gene end by 11 bases; junction bases not matched to a gene: 10. Looked up from germline, CDR1 is SGHRS and CDR2 is YFSETQ. CDR3 size: 13 residues. These data are taken from a study of blood T cells in healthy people across ages. General study findings and limits: When set beside aged donors, long-lived donors presented more naive CD4+ cells and higher diversity.

PCR was performed a second time for roughly 7 to 12 cycles using a sample-barcoded 5' primer and a J-beta primer mix. The authors tagged each cDNA molecule using a template-switch adaptor with 12 random nucleotides. TCRdb re-called the 5' RACE reads with MiXCR, one entry per CDR3 protein. Of 550,000 to 600,000 distinct CDR3 sequences listed, 25% to 30% are singletons. Sequenced: blood. This TCR was sampled from a woman aged 70-85 years in good health. The chain uses TRBV5-1 and TRBJ2-5; 8 bases are a match to TRBD1. CDR3 amino acids: CASSKGQGNEQYF. CDR3 DNA sequence: TGCGCCAGCAGCAAAGGACAGGGAAATGAGCAGTACTTC.